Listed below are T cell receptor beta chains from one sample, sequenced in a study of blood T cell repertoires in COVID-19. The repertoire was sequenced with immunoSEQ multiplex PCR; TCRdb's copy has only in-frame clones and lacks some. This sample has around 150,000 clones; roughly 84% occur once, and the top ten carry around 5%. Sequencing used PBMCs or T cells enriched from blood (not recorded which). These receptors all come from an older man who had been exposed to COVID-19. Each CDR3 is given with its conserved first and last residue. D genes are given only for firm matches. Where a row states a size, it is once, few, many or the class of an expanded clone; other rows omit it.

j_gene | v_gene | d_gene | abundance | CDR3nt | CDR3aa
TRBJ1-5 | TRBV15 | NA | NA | TGTGCCACCAGCAGATCGAGACAGAATAGCAATCAGCCCCAGCATTTT | CATSRSRQNSNQPQHF
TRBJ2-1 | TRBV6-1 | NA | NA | TGTGCCAGCAGTGACGCGCAGGCCTACAATGAGCAGTTCTTC | CASSDAQAYNEQFF
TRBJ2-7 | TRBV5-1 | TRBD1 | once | TGCGCCAGCAGCCCGGGGACAGGGGGACCCTACGAGCAGTACTTC | CASSPGTGGPYEQYF
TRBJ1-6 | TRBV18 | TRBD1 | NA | TGTGCCAGCTCACTGGGGGACAGGCAGAATTCACCCCTCCACTTT | CASSLGDRQNSPLHF
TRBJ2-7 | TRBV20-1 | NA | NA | TGCAGTGCTAGTAAAGCGGGCAGGGGGAACGAGCAGTACTTC | CSASKAGRGNEQYF
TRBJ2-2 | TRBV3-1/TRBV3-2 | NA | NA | TGTGCCAGCAGCCAAAACGCGGGATCGAACACCGGGGAGCTGTTTTTT | CASSQNAGSNTGELFF
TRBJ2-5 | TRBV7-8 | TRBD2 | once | TGTGCCAGCCGGGCATTAGCGGGGGGGCGGAGTGGGGAGACCCAGTACTTC | CASRALAGGRSGETQYF
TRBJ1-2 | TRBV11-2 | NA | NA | TGTGCCAGCACCATTTCGCCGGGTTTGGGTGGAGGCTACACCTTC | CASTISPGLGGGYTF
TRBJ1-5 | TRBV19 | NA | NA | TGTGCCAGTAGTGAGGGGGGAGGGAGCAATCAGCCCCAGCATTTT | CASSEGGGSNQPQHF
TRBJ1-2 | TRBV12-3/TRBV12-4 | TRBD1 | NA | TGTGCCAGCAGTTCCGGACAGGGCTATGGCTACACCTTC | CASSSGQGYGYTF
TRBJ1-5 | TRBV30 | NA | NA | TGTGCCTGGGGGAGGGAGGGCAATCAGCCCCAGCATTTT | CAWGREGNQPQHF
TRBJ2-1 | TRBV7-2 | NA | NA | TGTGCCAGCAGCTTGGGGGGAGCATCCTACAATGAGCAGTTCTTC | CASSLGGASYNEQFF
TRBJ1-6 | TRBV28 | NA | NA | TGTGCCAGCACAGGGGCCCAGGGGTATAATTCACCCCTCCACTTT | CASTGAQGYNSPLHF
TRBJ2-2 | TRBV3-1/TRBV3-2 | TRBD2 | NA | TGTGCCAGCAGCCAAATGATTCCAGCGGGAGTTAACGGGGAGCTGTTTTTT | CASSQMIPAGVNGELFF
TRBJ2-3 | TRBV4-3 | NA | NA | TGCGCCAGCAGCCAGGTGGGAGTCACCACAGATACGCAGTATTTT | CASSQVGVTTDTQYF
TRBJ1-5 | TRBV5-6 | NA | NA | TGTGCCAGCAGCTTGGCAGGGGTTGGCAATCAGCCCCAGCATTTT | CASSLAGVGNQPQHF
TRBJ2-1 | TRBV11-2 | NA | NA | TGTGCCAGCAGCTCGTATTACAATGAGCAGTTCTTC | CASSSYYNEQFF
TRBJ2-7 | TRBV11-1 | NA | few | TGTGCCAGCAGCTTAAATCGACAGCCCCTACGAGAGCAGTACTTC | CASSLNRQPLREQYF
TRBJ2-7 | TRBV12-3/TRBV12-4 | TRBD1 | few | TGTGCCAGCAGCTCGGACAGGTGGAGGGAGCAGTACTTC | CASSSDRWREQYF
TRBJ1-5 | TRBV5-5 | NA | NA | TGTGCCAGCAGCTCCGGGGTCCTTAATCAGCCCCAGCATTTT | CASSSGVLNQPQHF
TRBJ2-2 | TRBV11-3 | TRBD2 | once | TGTGCCAGCAGCCACGGGGGGACGAACACCGGGGAGCTGTTTTTT | CASSHGGTNTGELFF
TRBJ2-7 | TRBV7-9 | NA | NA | TGTGCCAGCAGCTTATTCGGGAGCTCCTACGAGCAGTACTTC | CASSLFGSSYEQYF
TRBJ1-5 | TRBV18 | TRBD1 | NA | TGTGCCAGCTCCCTCCGGGACAGCATGGGCAATCAGCCCCAGCATTTT | CASSLRDSMGNQPQHF
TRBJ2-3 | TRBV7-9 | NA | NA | TGTGCCAGCAGCTTCCGGAGAGGTACGCAGTATTTT | CASSFRRGTQYF